The 21 T cell receptor beta chains below were found in one sample sequenced in a study of OX40 agonist ivuxolimab in advanced cancers. The protocol used for the library was the immunoSEQ multiplex PCR assay. Imported from immuneACCESS, the table was reduced by TCRdb to in-frame sequences with V and J called. These copies leave out some clones; in studies compared against another copy, an unresolved V gene accounts for under half, and the cause of the remainder is not known. This sample is represented by approximately 74,000 clones; roughly 90% of them were singletons. The top ten clonotypes cover approximately 0.27% of the sample. Here the sequenced sample was CD4+ or CD8+ T cells sorted from blood, taken in a trial of the OX40 agonist ivuxolimab. The receptors come from an adult with an advanced solid tumor such as melanoma, head and neck, liver or kidney cancer.

The rearrangement links TRBV6-5 to TRBJ2-7; 8 positions match TRBD2. After removal of 6 bases from V and 7 bases from J, the junction contained 14 bases not matched to a gene. The germline gives CDR1 MNHEY, CDR2 SVGAGI. The CDR3 has 15 residues. CDR3 DNA: TGTGCCAGCAGCGATAGCGGACTAGCTCTGCGGGAGCAGTACTTC. It specifies CASSDSGLALREQYF.

The chain joins TRBV27 to TRBJ1-2; TRBD1 agrees at 7 bases. This CDR3 contains 14 residues. From germline, CDR1 is MNHEY and CDR2 SMNVEV (reference sequence). Unmatched junction bases numbered 6, after V lost 6 bases and J lost 2 bases. This CDR3 is CASRPSGQNYGYTF. CDR3 DNA sequence: TGTGCCAGCAGACCATCGGGACAGAACTATGGCTACACCTTC.

V is TRBV2 and J is TRBJ2-7; TRBD1 matches at 12 bases. The V gene's germline CDR1 is SNHLY and CDR2 FYNNEI. CDR3 length equals 13 residues. J lost 5 bases, V lost 6 bases, and 2 bases had no gene match. The CDR3: CASSGTGGHEQYF. CDR3 sequence (DNA): TGTGCCAGCAGCGGGACAGGGGGCCACGAGCAGTACTTC.

The chain links TRBV4-1 to TRBJ2-1, with TRBD2 matching 12 bases. Germline V lookup: CDR1 MGHRA, CDR2 YSYEKL. The CDR3 extends over 17 amino acids. The J segment lost 10 bases and the V segment lost 0 bases, leaving 10 bases of the junction unmatched. The DNA of the CDR3 is TGCGCCAGCAGCCAAGATTCTAGCGGGAGGGCGGGGGGCGAGCAGTTCTTC. Protein sequence: CASSQDSSGRAGGEQFF.

This clone was detected only once. J is TRBJ2-5 and V is TRBV11-3; D is perhaps TRBD1 or TRBD2 (7 bases each). With 8 bases removed from V and 5 bases from J, the gap between germline ends came to 12 bases. Germline V gene lookup returns CDR1 SGHNT and CDR2 YENEEA. This CDR3 is built from 12 residues. The CDR3 coding sequence is TGTGCCAGCCGGCAGGGGGGGGAGACCCAGTACTTC. Translating it yields CASRQGGETQYF.

V gene TRBV7-9 combines with J gene TRBJ2-5; tentatively, D is TRBD2 (6 bases). The CDR3 is made up of 15 amino acids. V was cut by 2 bases and J by 5 bases, with 15 bases left in between. Germline values: CDR1 SEHNR, CDR2 FQNEAQ (reference sequence). The CDR3 protein is CASSLSKHSGETQYF. CDR3 nucleotide sequence: TGTGCCAGCAGCTTAAGTAAACACAGCGGGGAGACCCAGTACTTC.

This chain joins TRBV7-6 and TRBJ2-1; 7 bases are shared with TRBD1. CDR1 and CDR2 from the germline V gene are SGHVS and FNYEAQ. Germline trimming cut 2 bases from V and 15 bases from J; bases unmatched to any gene: 13. The CDR3 runs 14 residues. CDR3 loop: CASSLFEGAMVLFF. Here the CDR3 DNA reads TGTGCCAGCAGCTTATTCGAGGGGGCAATGGTTCTGTTCTTC.

The chain uses TRBV6-5 and TRBJ2-7; a weak D match, TRBD2 (6 bases). With 6 bases removed from V and 3 bases from J, the gap between germline ends came to 12 bases. The CDR3 has 13 amino acids. Germline CDR1 reads MNHEY; CDR2 reads SVGAGI. The CDR3 is CASRRGGLYEQYF. The CDR3, as DNA: TGTGCCAGCAGGCGGGGTGGCCTCTACGAGCAGTACTTC.

The genes are TRBV29-1 and TRBJ2-2; D is perhaps TRBD1 or TRBD2 (9 bases each). The germline gives CDR1 SQVTM, CDR2 ANQGSEA. The CDR3 extends over 20 amino acids. The ends were cut back, 3 bases at V and 0 bases at J, with 26 bases in the middle. CDR3 sequence (DNA): TGCAGCGTTGAGGGGACAGGGTTAGCGGGGGACCCGACGAACACCGGGGAGCTGTTTTTT. This encodes CSVEGTGLAGDPTNTGELFF.

V and J are TRBV11-2 and TRBJ2-6; tentative D call: TRBD1 (5 bases). Deletions cut 5 bases from V and 0 bases from J, with 8 bases between. CDR1 is SGHAT, CDR2 FQNNGV, per germline. The CDR3 length is 15 residues. The chain's CDR3 is CASSDRGSGANVLTF. Here the CDR3 DNA reads TGTGCCAGCAGCGACAGAGGCTCTGGGGCCAACGTCCTGACTTTC.

The genes are TRBV5-1 and TRBJ2-7, with 8 bases identical to TRBD2. The CDR3 is made up of 16 amino acids. Trimming cost V 1 base and J 6 bases; bases outside gene matches: 12. Germline lookup yields CDR1 SGHRS and CDR2 YFSETQ. The DNA for the CDR3 is TGCGCCAGCAGCTTGTGGGGCGGCGGGGGGAGTGGCGAGCAGTACTTC. This codes for CASSLWGGGGSGEQYF.

The chain is built from TRBV7-2 and TRBJ2-1; D call uncertain. Trimming left V 2 bases short and J 4 bases short, with 15 bases between. Per germline, CDR1 SGHTA and CDR2 FQGNSA. The CDR3 totals 16 residues. For the CDR3, the DNA is TGTGCCAGCAGCTTATCTCTGGGTCTCATTTACAATGAGCAGTTCTTC. Translated: CASSLSLGLIYNEQFF.

This rearrangement joins TRBV14 to TRBJ1-2; TRBD1 matches 7 bases. The V gene end was trimmed by 4 bases and the J gene end by 3 bases; junction bases not matched to a gene: 11. CDR1 SGHDN and CDR2 FVKESK come from the germline V gene. The CDR3 spans 16 residues. The CDR3 loop is CASSRRQGVVDYGYTF. The CDR3, as DNA: TGTGCCAGCAGCCGAAGACAGGGTGTCGTAGACTATGGCTACACCTTC.

The V call is TRBV5-1, the J call TRBJ2-2; unclear D gene. Germline V gene lookup returns CDR1 SGHRS and CDR2 YFSETQ. Trimming removed 0 bases at V and 4 bases at J, with 7 bases between. This CDR3 is built from 14 residues. The CDR3 region has the DNA TGCGCCAGCAGCTTGGCTCAGTCCACCGGGGAGCTGTTTTTT. Its protein product is CASSLAQSTGELFF.

This clone has a single count. The rearrangement uses TRBV6-6 and TRBJ1-3; TRBD1 matches at 8 bases. V gave up 0 bases and J gave up 6 bases; unmatched junction bases: 4. CDR1 and CDR2 (germline): MNHNY, SVGAGI (reference sequence). This CDR3 has 15 amino acids. CDR3 bases: TGTGCCAGCAGTTACTCGGCAGGGGGCGCAAACACCATATATTTT. Its protein is CASSYSAGGANTIYF.

This rearrangement joins TRBV7-9 to TRBJ1-1, with TRBD1 as a possible D gene (5 bases). The CDR3 totals 14 residues. Germline loops: CDR1 SEHNR, CDR2 FQNEAQ (reference sequence). The germline V and J ends were trimmed by 5 bases and 5 bases, with 15 bases remaining between them. The CDR3 DNA is TGTGCCAGCAGCCAGATTGCCGGGGGAACTGAAGCTTTCTTT. It codes for CASSQIAGGTEAFF.

The chain uses TRBV21-1 and TRBJ2-5; the table assigns TRBD1, which was not confirmed against the DNA. TRBV21-1 is listed as a pseudogene. The CDR3 spans 13 residues. CDR3 coding DNA: TGTGCCAGCAGCAAAGCCAGGGGGACGGACCCCGACTTC. This sequence encodes CASSKARGTDPDF.

This chain connects TRBV2 to TRBJ1-1; TRBD1 matches at 10 bases. The CDR3 spans 16 residues. Germline-derived CDR1 and CDR2 are SNHLY and FYNNEI. The V and J ends lost 5 bases and 2 bases, in that order; junction bases with no gene match: 8. The CDR3 loop reads CASSRQGAGINTEAFF. In DNA form, the CDR3 reads TGTGCCAGCAGTCGACAGGGGGCAGGGATAAACACTGAAGCTTTCTTT. Using reference TRBV2 and TRBJ1-1 for the parts outside the CDR3, the full variable domain is EPEVTQTPSHQVTQMGQEVILRCVPISNHLYFYWYRQILGQKVEFLVSFYNNEISEKSEIFDDQFSVERPDGSNFTLKIRSTKLEDSAMYFCASSRQGAGINTEAFFGQGTRLTVV.

The chain links TRBV6-5 to TRBJ2-7; 7 bases match TRBD1. Germline V gene sequence: CDR1 MNHEY, CDR2 SVGAGI. V trimming: 2 bases; J trimming: 0 bases; junction bases outside the gene matches: 4. The CDR3 sequence is 15 residues long. This CDR3 is CASSYTGTDSYEQYF. DNA for the CDR3: TGTGCCAGCAGTTACACCGGGACAGACTCCTACGAGCAGTACTTC.

This sequence joins TRBV18 and TRBJ2-1, with 8 bases aligning to TRBD1. Germline lookup yields CDR1 KGHSH and CDR2 LQKENI. With V trimmed by 5 bases and J by 6 bases, 9 bases remained unmatched. CDR3 size: 15 residues. CDR3 residues: CASSSTGDTANEQFF. CDR3 in DNA: TGTGCCAGCTCATCGACAGGGGATACGGCCAATGAGCAGTTCTTC.

In its sample, this clone was seen once. This chain uses TRBV11-1 with TRBJ2-5; a weak D match, TRBD1 (6 bases). The CDR3 sequence is 14 residues long. CDR1 and CDR2 (germline): SGHAT, FQDESV (reference sequence). Trimming left V 2 bases short and J 2 bases short, with 9 bases between. Here the CDR3 DNA reads TGTGCCAGCAGCTTAATGGGGGCTCAAGAGACCCAGTACTTC. This translates into CASSLMGAQETQYF.